This TCR beta chain was sequenced in a study of beta chain features in type 1 diabetes. A CD45RO/CCR7/CD25/CD127/CD95/CD27 panel sorted naive, central memory, regulatory and stem cell-like memory CD4+ cells. Sorted populations were all over 95% pure. About this clone: Its specificity is not known.

J gave up 5 bases and V 4 bases, and 10 bases lay outside the gene matches. Germline CDR1 MNHNS, CDR2 SASEGT. The CDR3 covers 17 residues. The sequenced template was cDNA made from the entire isolated RNA. For naive, central memory and regulatory T cell samples, reads averaged around 3.5 million. Profiling relied on immunoSEQ multiplex PCR, and the TCRdb table lists in-frame clones only, not all of them. The table shows around 310,000 clones, with 13% occurring only once. Study results and caveats: Among all four CD4+ subsets, Type 1 diabetes patients had TCRB CDR3s that were moderately but significantly shorter. Compared to healthy donors, patients appeared to have naive, central memory and Treg TCRB repertoires that were more alike.

The sample consisted of naive CD4+ T cells from blood. V usage is TRBV6-1 and J usage is TRBJ2-5; 13 nucleotides agree with TRBD2. The TCR originated in a woman in her late teens or twenties with type 1 diabetes. In nucleotides, the CDR3 is TGTGCCAGCAGTGCCGGAACCACTAGCGGGAGGGAGGAGACCCAGTACTTC. This encodes CASSAGTTSGREETQYF.